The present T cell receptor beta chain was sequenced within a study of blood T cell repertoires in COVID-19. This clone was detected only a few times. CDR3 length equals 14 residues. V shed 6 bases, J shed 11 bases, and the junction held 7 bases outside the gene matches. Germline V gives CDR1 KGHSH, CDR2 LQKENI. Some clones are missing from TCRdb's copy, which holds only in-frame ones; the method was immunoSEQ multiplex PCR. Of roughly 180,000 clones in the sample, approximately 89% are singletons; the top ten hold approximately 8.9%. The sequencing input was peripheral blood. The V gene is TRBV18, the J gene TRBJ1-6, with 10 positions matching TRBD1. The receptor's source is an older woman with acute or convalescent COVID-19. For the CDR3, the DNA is TGTGCCAGCTCCGAGACAGGGGGCGAGACACCCCTCCACTTT. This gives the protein CASSETGGETPLHF.